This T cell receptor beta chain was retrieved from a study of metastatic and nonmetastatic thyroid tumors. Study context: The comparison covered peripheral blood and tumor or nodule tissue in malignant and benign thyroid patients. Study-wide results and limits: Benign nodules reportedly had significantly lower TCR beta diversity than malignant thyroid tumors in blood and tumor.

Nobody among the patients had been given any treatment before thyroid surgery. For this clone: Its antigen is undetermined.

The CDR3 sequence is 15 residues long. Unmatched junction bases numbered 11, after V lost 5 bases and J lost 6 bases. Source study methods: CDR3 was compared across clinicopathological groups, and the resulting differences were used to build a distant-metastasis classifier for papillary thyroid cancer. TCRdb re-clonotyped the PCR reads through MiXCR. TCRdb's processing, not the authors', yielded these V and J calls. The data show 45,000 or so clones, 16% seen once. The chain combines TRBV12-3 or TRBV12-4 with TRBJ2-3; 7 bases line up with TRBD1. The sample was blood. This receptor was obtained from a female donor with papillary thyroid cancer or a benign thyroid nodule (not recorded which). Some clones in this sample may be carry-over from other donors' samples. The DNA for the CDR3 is TGTGCCAGCAGTGCCTCAGACAGGGTCACGGATACGCAGTATTTT. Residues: CASSASDRVTDTQYF.